This entry features one TCR beta chain sequence. This clonotype showed up many times. Which antigen it targets is not known. Base quality data are lacking; no much larger clone is found one base away. The entry originates in a study of CD8 T cells in ankylosing spondylitis (dated by TCRdb to between 2016 and 2019). With respect to the entire study: To find TCR variants linked to disease, the study profiled T cell receptor beta repertoires in ankylosing spondylitis patients and healthy donors. The full study cohort was made up of 25 ankylosing spondylitis patients and about a hundred healthy donors. Peripheral blood was sampled, and synovial fluid was additionally collected from ankylosing spondylitis patients. Results and caveats for the whole study, not just this receptor: In peripheral blood, the disease-linked clones were found at relatively low frequencies and had a CD8+ phenotype. Some motif variants had previously been reported in the synovial fluid and blood of reactive arthritis patients, which suggests shared mechanisms of disease initiation. Blood from ankylosing spondylitis patients appeared to be characterized by a TCR beta motif composed of about eight highly homologous amino acid variants. The disease-linked clones were reported to be significantly enriched in matched synovial fluid samples from ankylosing spondylitis patients.

Sequencing was carried out with an Illumina HiSeq 2500. Quantitative 5'-RACE with molecular barcodes was used to prepare TCR beta libraries. The authors' analysis ran thus. A new computational method based on a probabilistic model of VDJ rearrangement was used to identify disease-linked TCR variants. TCRdb reworked the public reads: Q25 trimming with fastp, MiXCR clone assembly, productive beta chains retained. Merged by CDR3 protein, the rows form single entries marked with the most common genes and DNA. The V and J calls reflect TCRdb's pipeline rather than the authors' work. This sample has about 250,000 distinct CDR3 sequences in its table, and about 10% of those were observed once. The ten largest make up 2.5% to 3% of the sample. Input material: blood, either unsorted or a sorted T cell fraction (not recorded which). This receptor was identified in a male donor with ankylosing spondylitis or in good health (not recorded which).

The sequenced DNA: TGTGCCTGGAACCCAACAGCGGGTGAAAAACTGTTTTTT. Its translation is CAWNPTAGEKLFF. This chain is built from TRBV30 and TRBJ1-4; the D gene is not confidently resolved. According to the germline V gene (reference sequence), CDR1 reads GTSNPN and CDR2 reads SVGIG. Measured from the cysteine to the phenylalanine, the CDR3 is 13 residues long. The CDR3 DNA has 39 bases and is translated from base 1. V drops 4 bases and J drops 7 bases, leaving 13 bases in between.